A single sample gave rise to the 16 T cell receptor beta chains below, sequenced in a study of blood T cell repertoires in COVID-19. Profiled with immunoSEQ multiplex PCR; TCRdb holds only in-frame clones, not every one. Counted here are approximately 250,000 clones, over 75% occurring once; the ten biggest clones make up approximately 5%. Input material: peripheral blood. Receptors were obtained from a man between 50 and 59 years old with COVID-19, enrolled during active disease.

The gene calls are TRBV11-2 and TRBJ1-4; TRBD1 aligns across 7 bases. Germline V gene lookup returns CDR1 SGHAT and CDR2 FQNNGV. J lost 13 bases, V lost 2 bases, and 25 bases had no gene match. The CDR3 is 19 amino acids. The DNA for the CDR3 is TGTGCCAGCAGCTTATCGTCGGGACAGAATTGGGGTCTGACTGGTGGACTGTTTTTT. Translating gives CASSLSSGQNWGLTGGLFF.

This clone came up a few times. V usage is TRBV29-1 and J usage is TRBJ1-4; D gene ambiguous. Per the germline V gene, CDR1 is SQVTM and CDR2 is ANQGSEA. The CDR3 is 14 residues long. The V gene lost 6 bases and the J gene lost 2 bases, with 13 bases spanning the gap. The CDR3, as DNA: TGCAGCGTGCCGTTTCCGGGGACTAATGAAAAACTGTTTTTT. Residues: CSVPFPGTNEKLFF. Variable domain in full (rest from reference TRBV29-1 and TRBJ1-4): SAVISQKPSRDICQRGTSLTIQCQVDSQVTMMFWYRQQPGQSLTLIATANQGSEATYESGFVIDKFPISRPNLTFSTLTVSNMSPEDSSIYLCSVPFPGTNEKLFFGSGTQLSVL.

This chain links TRBV2 with TRBJ2-3; TRBD2 matches 9 bases. The trim removed 6 bases at V and 7 bases at J, leaving 11 bases unmatched. The V gene's germline CDR1 is SNHLY and CDR2 FYNNEI. This CDR3 is built from 15 residues. CDR3: CASRNSGGLQNTQYF. In DNA, the CDR3 is TGTGCCAGCAGGAATAGCGGGGGCCTCCAAAATACGCAGTATTTT.

The chain employs TRBV5-6 and TRBJ2-7; tentatively, D is TRBD1 (5 bases). Looked up from germline, CDR1 is SGHDT and CDR2 is YYEEEE. V was trimmed by 0 bases and J by 6 bases, leaving 13 bases between them. CDR3 length: 14 amino acids. CDR3 nucleotides: TGTGCCAGCAGCTTGGCAGGGTTGGTTGTCGAGCAGTACTTC. It yields the protein CASSLAGLVVEQYF. Complete variable domain (other parts from reference TRBV5-6 and TRBJ2-7): DAGVTQSPTHLIKTRGQQVTLRCSPKSGHDTVSWYQQALGQGPQFIFQYYEEEERQRGNFPDRFSGHQFPNYSSELNVNALLLGDSALYLCASSLAGLVVEQYFGPGTRLTVT.

CDR3 nucleotides: TGTGCCAGCAGTGTACAAGTCTATAATTCACCCCTCCACTTT. It is translated as CASSVQVYNSPLHF. The chain couples TRBV2 to TRBJ1-6, with D uncertain. With 4 bases removed from V and 3 bases from J, the gap between germline ends came to 7 bases. This CDR3 is 14 amino acids long. Germline V gives CDR1 SNHLY, CDR2 FYNNEI.

The chain has TRBV6-4 and TRBJ2-1; 10 bases fit TRBD2. The germline V gene has CDR1 MRHNA and CDR2 SNTAGT. The junction had 7 bases not matched to a gene; V was cut back by 6 bases and J by 2 bases. CDR3 length: 16 amino acids. CDR3 coding DNA: TGTGCCAGCAGAGCTTCAGCGGGGGGGCCCTACAATGAGCAGTTCTTC. Amino acid sequence: CASRASAGGPYNEQFF.

In DNA form, the CDR3 reads TGCGCCAGCAGCCAAGATTTCGGACAGGGGATCTACGAGCAGTACTTC. It specifies CASSQDFGQGIYEQYF. The chain couples TRBV4-3 to TRBJ2-7, with 9 bases identical to TRBD1. Germline V gene data show CDR1 as LGHNA and CDR2 as YSLEER. Germline trimming cut 0 bases from V and 3 bases from J; bases unmatched to any gene: 6. CDR3 length: 16 amino acids.

The sample holds one count of this clone. The chain is built from TRBV10-1 and TRBJ2-7, with 7 bases identical to TRBD2. Per the germline V gene, CDR1 is WNHNN and CDR2 is SYGVQD (reference sequence). With 2 bases clipped from V and 2 bases from J, the junction kept 3 bases outside the gene matches. The CDR3 is made up of 14 amino acids. The CDR3 DNA reads as TGCGCCAGCAGTGAGATGGGGACTACCTACGAGCAGTACTTC. This gives the protein CASSEMGTTYEQYF.

This clone was seen only once. The chain has TRBV27 and TRBJ1-6; 9 bases line up with TRBD1. J lost 7 bases, V lost 3 bases, and 7 bases had no gene match. This CDR3 is 16 amino acids long. The germline CDR1 and CDR2 sequences are MNHEY and SMNVEV (reference sequence). Here the CDR3 DNA reads TGTGCCAGCAGTTTCACTTCCGGGACAGGGAATTCACCCCTCCACTTT. Residues: CASSFTSGTGNSPLHF.

This CDR3 is CASSQAFSYEQYF. The CDR3 nucleotides are TGTGCCAGCAGCCAAGCCTTCTCCTACGAGCAGTACTTC. The chain is built from TRBV14 and TRBJ2-7; D unclear. With 1 base removed from V and 0 bases from J, the gap between germline ends came to 4 bases. Germline CDR1 and CDR2: SGHDN and FVKESK. This CDR3 has 13 amino acids. The whole variable domain, filled in from reference TRBV14 and TRBJ2-7, reads EAGVTQFPSHSVIEKGQTVTLRCDPISGHDNLYWYRRVMGKEIKFLLHFVKESKQDESGMPNNRFLAERTGGTYSTLKVQPAELEDSGVYFCASSQAFSYEQYFGPGTRLTVT.

The rearrangement uses TRBV7-2 and TRBJ1-5; no definite D call. The CDR3 has 15 residues. The V gene lost 3 bases and the J gene lost 2 bases, with 11 bases spanning the gap. Germline lookup yields CDR1 SGHTA and CDR2 FQGNSA. Here the CDR3 reads CASSFDNGGNQPQHF. The CDR3 DNA sequence: TGTGCCAGCAGCTTTGACAACGGTGGCAATCAGCCCCAGCATTTT.

The chain joins TRBV18 to TRBJ1-5; 11 nucleotides align to TRBD1. CDR3 length: 17 amino acids. From germline, CDR1 is KGHSH and CDR2 LQKENI. V dropped 4 bases and J dropped 2; count of bases not matched to a gene: 7. The CDR3 is CASSLGQGAIGNQPQHF. In nucleotides, the CDR3 is TGTGCCAGCTCACTAGGACAGGGGGCAATTGGCAATCAGCCCCAGCATTTT.

V usage is TRBV19 and J usage is TRBJ1-2, with 8 bases fitting TRBD1. Unmatched junction bases numbered 5, after V lost 7 bases and J lost 7 bases. This CDR3 contains 12 residues. The germline CDR1 and CDR2 sequences are LNHDA and SQIVND (reference sequence). The CDR3 DNA reads TGTGCCAGTAACCAGGGGGCACGTGGCTACACCTTC. It codes for CASNQGARGYTF.

CDR3 sequence (DNA): TGTGCCAGCAGCCTTGCCCTTCTAGCGGGGGGAACCTACGAGCAGTACTTC. It codes for CASSLALLAGGTYEQYF. The chain has TRBV5-5 and TRBJ2-7, with 11 bases lining up with TRBD2. The V gene's germline CDR1 is SGHKS and CDR2 YYEKEE (reference sequence). The trim removed 4 bases at V and 2 bases at J, leaving 11 bases unmatched. This CDR3 has 17 amino acids.

This chain joins TRBV7-5 and TRBJ2-1; the DNA was not used to check the table's D call, TRBD2. TRBV7-5 is labeled a pseudogene. This CDR3 contains 18 residues. CDR3 loop: CARSLVTGGATSYNEQFF. The DNA of the CDR3 is TGTGCCAGAAGCTTAGTCACCGGGGGGGCCACCTCCTACAATGAGCAGTTCTTC.

The chain has TRBV7-6 and TRBJ2-7; weak D call: TRBD1 (6 bases). Germline CDR1 SGHVS, CDR2 FNYEAQ. V lost 2 bases, J lost 5 bases, and 10 bases lay in between. This CDR3 has 13 amino acids. This CDR3 is CASSLNPGDEQYF. The CDR3 DNA follows: TGTGCCAGCAGCTTAAACCCAGGGGACGAGCAGTACTTC.